The rows below give T cell receptor beta chains drawn from one sample of a study of T cells after yellow fever vaccination. Each CDR3 protein gets one entry after TCRdb re-called the 5' RACE reads with MiXCR. The sample gives a few hundred thousand distinct CDR3 sequences, roughly 3.7% of which show up once; 15% to 20% is in the top ten. Sequencing used PBMCs, obtained 15 days after the yellow fever booster vaccination. Receptors were obtained from a man aged 18-30 years who received the YFV17D yellow fever vaccine. The CDR3 runs from the conserved cysteine through the conserved F or W. Each record gives: V gene, J gene, CDR3 protein.

>TRBV27|TRBJ2-5
CASSFLGQGPKETQYF
>TRBV20-1|TRBJ2-3
CSATRVTDTQYF
>TRBV30|TRBJ2-2
CAWSVRRRTDTGELFF
>TRBV12-3/TRBV12-4|TRBJ2-1
CASRGRGGPHEQFF
>TRBV21-1|TRBJ2-1
CASSKKPGEQFF
>TRBV27|TRBJ2-1
CASSLGWGRNEQFF
>TRBV29-1|TRBJ2-7
CSVESTYEQYF
>TRBV7-3|TRBJ1-5
CASSFNRGSWDQPQHF
>TRBV7-2|TRBJ2-5
CASSPWETQYF
>TRBV6-5|TRBJ2-2
CASSYRDRGRGELFF
>TRBV3-1|TRBJ2-5
CASSDDRVWETQYF
>TRBV24-1|TRBJ2-1
CATSDPGTSGHNEQFF
>TRBV21-1|TRBJ1-1
CASSKGGVSYTEAFF
>TRBV5-4|TRBJ2-4
CASSFGGAPKNIQYF
>TRBV5-1|TRBJ1-1
CASSTIFSGGTEAFF
>TRBV6-2/TRBV6-3|TRBJ2-1
CASSYSKRQRVVF
>TRBV7-9|TRBJ1-3
CASSPLLDSGSGNTIYF